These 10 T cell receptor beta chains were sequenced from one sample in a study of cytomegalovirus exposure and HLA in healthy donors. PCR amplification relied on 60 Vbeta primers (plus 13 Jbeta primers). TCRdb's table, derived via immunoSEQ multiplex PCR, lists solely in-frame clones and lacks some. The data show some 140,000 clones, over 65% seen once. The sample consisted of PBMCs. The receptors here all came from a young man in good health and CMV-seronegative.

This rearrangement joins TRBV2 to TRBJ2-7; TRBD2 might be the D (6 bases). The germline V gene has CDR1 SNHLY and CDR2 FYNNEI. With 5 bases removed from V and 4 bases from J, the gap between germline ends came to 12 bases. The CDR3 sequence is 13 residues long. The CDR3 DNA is TGTGCCAGCAGTCTGAAGGCGGGATACGAGCAGTACTTC. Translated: CASSLKAGYEQYF. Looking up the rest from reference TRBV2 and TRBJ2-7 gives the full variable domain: EPEVTQTPSHQVTQMGQEVILRCVPISNHLYFYWYRQILGQKVEFLVSFYNNEISEKSEIFDDQFSVERPDGSNFTLKIRSTKLEDSAMYFCASSLKAGYEQYFGPGTRLTVT.

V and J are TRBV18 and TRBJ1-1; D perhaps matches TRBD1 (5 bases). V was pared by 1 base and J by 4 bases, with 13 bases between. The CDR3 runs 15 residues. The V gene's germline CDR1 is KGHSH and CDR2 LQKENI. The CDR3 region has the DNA TGTGCCAGCTCACCACAGCAGGGCGAGACCACTGAAGCTTTCTTT. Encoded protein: CASSPQQGETTEAFF.

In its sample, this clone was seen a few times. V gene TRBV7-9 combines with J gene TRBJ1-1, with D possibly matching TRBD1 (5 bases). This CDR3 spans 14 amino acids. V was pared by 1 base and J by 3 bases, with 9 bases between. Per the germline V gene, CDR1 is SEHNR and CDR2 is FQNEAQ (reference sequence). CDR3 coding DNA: TGTGCCAGCAGCTTAGTACAGGTGGACACTGAAGCTTTCTTT. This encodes CASSLVQVDTEAFF.

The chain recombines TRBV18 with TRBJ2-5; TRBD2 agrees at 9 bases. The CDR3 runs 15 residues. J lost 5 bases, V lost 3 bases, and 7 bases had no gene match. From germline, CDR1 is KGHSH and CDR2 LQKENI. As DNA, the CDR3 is TGTGCCAGCTCACCTCGACTAGCGGTGGGGGAGACCCAGTACTTC. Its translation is CASSPRLAVGETQYF.

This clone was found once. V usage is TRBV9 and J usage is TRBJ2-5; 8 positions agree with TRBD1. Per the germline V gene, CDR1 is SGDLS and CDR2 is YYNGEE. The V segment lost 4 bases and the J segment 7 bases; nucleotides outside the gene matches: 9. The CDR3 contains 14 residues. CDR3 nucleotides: TGTGCCAGCAGCCCACGGACAGGGATAGGGACCCAGTACTTC. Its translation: CASSPRTGIGTQYF.

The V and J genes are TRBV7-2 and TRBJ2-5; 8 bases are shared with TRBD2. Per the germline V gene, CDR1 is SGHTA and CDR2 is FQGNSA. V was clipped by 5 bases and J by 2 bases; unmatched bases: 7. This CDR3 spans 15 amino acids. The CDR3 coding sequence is TGTGCCAGCAGCGTGAGCGGGGGCCCTCAAGAGACCCAGTACTTC. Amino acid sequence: CASSVSGGPQETQYF.

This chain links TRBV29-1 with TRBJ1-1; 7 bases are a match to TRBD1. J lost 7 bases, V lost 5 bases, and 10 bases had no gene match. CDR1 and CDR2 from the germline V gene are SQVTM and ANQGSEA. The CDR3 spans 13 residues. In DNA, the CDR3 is TGCAGCGTTCAAAACAGGGGTGACAGTGAAGCTTTCTTT. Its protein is CSVQNRGDSEAFF.

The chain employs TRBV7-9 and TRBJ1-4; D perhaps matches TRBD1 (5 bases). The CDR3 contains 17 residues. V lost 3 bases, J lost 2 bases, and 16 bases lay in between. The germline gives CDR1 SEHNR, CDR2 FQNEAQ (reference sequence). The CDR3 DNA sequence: TGTGCCAGCAGCTTTCCCGAAAAGGGGCGGACTAATGAAAAACTGTTTTTT. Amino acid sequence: CASSFPEKGRTNEKLFF.

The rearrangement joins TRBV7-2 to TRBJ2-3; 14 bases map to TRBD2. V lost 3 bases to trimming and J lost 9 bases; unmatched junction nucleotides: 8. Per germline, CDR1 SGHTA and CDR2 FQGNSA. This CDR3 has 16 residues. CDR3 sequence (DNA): TGTGCCAGCAGCTTCGCGACTAGCGGGGGGGCAGGCACGCAGTATTTT. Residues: CASSFATSGGAGTQYF.

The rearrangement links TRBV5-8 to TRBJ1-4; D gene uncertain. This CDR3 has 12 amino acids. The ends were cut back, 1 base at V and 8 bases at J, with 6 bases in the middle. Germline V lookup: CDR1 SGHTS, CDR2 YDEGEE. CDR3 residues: CASSLRREKLFF. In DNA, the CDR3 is TGTGCCAGCAGCTTGAGGAGAGAAAAACTGTTTTTT.